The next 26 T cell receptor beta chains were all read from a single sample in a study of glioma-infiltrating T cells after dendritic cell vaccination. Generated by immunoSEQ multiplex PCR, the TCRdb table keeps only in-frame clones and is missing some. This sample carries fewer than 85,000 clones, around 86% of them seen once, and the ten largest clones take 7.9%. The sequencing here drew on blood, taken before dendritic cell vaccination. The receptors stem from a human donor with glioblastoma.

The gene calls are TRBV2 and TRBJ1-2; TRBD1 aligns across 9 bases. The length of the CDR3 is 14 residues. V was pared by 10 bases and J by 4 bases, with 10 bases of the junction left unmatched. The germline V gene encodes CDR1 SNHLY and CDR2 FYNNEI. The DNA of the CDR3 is TGTGCCACCACAACAGGGGGCGGGAGCTATGGCTACACCTTC. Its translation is CATTTGGGSYGYTF.

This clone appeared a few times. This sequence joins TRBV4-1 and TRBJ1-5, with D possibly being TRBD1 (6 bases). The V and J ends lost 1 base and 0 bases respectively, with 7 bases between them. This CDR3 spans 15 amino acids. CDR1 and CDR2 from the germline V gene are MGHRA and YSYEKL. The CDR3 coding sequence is TGCGCCAGCAGCCAAGGGACAGCTAGCAATCAGCCCCAGCATTTT. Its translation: CASSQGTASNQPQHF.

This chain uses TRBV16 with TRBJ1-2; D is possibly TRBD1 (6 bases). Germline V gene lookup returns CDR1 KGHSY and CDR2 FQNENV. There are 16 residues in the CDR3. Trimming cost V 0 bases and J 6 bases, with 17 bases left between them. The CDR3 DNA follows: TGTGCCAGCAGCCAATCGGCGGGGGCCTGGGGTAATGGCTACACCTTC. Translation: CASSQSAGAWGNGYTF.

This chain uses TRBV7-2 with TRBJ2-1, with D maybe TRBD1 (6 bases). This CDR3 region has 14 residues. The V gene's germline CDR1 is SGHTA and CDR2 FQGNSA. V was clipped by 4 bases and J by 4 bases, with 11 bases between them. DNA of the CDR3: TGTGCCAGCAGCTCCGGACAGATTTACAATGAGCAGTTCTTC. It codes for CASSSGQIYNEQFF.

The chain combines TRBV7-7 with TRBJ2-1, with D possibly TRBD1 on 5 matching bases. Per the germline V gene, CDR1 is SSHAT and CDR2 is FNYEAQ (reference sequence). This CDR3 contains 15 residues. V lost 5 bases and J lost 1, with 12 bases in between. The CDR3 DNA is TGTGCCAGCAGCACCAAAGGGGCGTCCTACAATGAGCAGTTCTTC. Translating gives CASSTKGASYNEQFF.

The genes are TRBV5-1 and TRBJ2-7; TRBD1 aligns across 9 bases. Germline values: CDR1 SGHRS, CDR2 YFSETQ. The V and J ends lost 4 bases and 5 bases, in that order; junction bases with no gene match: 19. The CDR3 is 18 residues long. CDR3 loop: CASSQRPGQGAFGHEQYF. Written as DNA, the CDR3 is TGCGCCAGCAGCCAAAGACCGGGACAGGGAGCCTTCGGCCACGAGCAGTACTTC.

CDR3 DNA sequence: TGTGCCAGCAGCCCGACAGGGAGTACCGGGGAGCTGTTTTTT. Its translation is CASSPTGSTGELFF. This chain connects TRBV6-4 to TRBJ2-2, with 7 bases fitting TRBD1. J lost 5 bases, V lost 6 bases, and 6 bases had no gene match. CDR1 is MRHNA and CDR2 is SNTAGT in the germline V gene. The CDR3 contains 14 residues.

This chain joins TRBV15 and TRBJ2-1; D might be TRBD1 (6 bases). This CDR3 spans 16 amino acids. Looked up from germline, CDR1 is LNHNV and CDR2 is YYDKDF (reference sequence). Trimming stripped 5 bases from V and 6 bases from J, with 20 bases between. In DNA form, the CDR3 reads TGTGCCACCAGCCTCGGCGACCAGGGGTGGGGCAATGAGCAGTTCTTC. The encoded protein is CATSLGDQGWGNEQFF. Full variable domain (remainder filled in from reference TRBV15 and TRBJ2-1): DAMVIQNPRYQVTQFGKPVTLSCSQTLNHNVMYWYQQKSSQAPKLLFHYYDKDFNNEADTPDNFQSRRPNTSFCFLDIRSPGLGDTAMYLCATSLGDQGWGNEQFFGPGTRLTVL.

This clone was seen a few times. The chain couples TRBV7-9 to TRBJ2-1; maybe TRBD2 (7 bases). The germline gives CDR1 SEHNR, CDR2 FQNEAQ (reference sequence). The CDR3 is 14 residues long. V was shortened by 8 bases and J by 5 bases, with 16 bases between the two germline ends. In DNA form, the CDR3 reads TGTGCCAGCTCTTCGGGGGGCCCAGACAATGAGCAGTTCTTC. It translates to CASSSGGPDNEQFF.

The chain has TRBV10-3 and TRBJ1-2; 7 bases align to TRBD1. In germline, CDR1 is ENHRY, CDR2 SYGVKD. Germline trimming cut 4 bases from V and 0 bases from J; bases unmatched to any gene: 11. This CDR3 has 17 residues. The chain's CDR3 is CAISAGLGQIANYGYTF. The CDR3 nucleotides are TGTGCCATCAGTGCAGGTTTGGGACAGATCGCTAACTATGGCTACACCTTC.

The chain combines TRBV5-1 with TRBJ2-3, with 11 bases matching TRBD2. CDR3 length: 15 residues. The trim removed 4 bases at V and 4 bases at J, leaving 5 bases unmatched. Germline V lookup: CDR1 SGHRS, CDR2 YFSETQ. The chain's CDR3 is CASSLAGGVADTQYF. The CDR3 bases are TGCGCCAGCAGCCTAGCGGGGGGCGTCGCAGATACGCAGTATTTT.

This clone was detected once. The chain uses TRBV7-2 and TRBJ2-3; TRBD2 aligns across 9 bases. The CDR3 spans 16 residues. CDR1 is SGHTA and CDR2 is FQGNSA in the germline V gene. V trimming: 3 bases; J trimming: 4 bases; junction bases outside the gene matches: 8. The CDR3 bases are TGTGCCAGCAGCTTCTCCGGGAAGCGGGGGGCAGATACGCAGTATTTT. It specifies CASSFSGKRGADTQYF.

CDR3 DNA: TGTGCCAGCAGCTCTTTCGGGGCCAACGTCCTGACTTTC. Protein sequence: CASSSFGANVLTF. The rearrangement joins TRBV7-6 to TRBJ2-6; D not certain. The CDR3 is 13 residues long. Germline V CDR1 and CDR2: SGHVS, FNYEAQ. Between the trimmed V and J ends, which lost 4 bases and 4 bases, there was a span of 5 bases.

The CDR3 is CASSLPGQYLRNTEAFF. The CDR3 coding sequence is TGTGCCAGCAGCTTGCCGGGACAGTACTTGAGGAACACTGAAGCTTTCTTT. The chain employs TRBV5-6 and TRBJ1-1; 7 positions agree with TRBD1. Germline CDR1 and CDR2: SGHDT and YYEEEE. Trimming removed 1 base from V and 1 base from J; junction bases left unmatched: 10. This CDR3 region has 17 residues.

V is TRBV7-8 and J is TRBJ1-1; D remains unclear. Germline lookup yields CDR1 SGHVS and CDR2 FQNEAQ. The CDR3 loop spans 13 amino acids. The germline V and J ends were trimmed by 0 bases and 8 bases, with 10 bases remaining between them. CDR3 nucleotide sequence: TGTGCCAGCAGCTTAGCATTCGGGAACGAAGCTTTCTTT. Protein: CASSLAFGNEAFF.

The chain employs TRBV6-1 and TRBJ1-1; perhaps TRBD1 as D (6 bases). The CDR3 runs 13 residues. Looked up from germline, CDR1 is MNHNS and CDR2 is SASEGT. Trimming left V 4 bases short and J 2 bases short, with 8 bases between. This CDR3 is CASSGTDNTEAFF. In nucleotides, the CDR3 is TGTGCCAGCAGTGGGACAGACAACACTGAAGCTTTCTTT.

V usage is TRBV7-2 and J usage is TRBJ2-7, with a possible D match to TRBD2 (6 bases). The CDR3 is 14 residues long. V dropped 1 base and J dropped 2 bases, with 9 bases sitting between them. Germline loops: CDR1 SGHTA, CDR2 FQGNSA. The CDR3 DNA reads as TGTGCCAGCAGCTTAGGGGGGGAGGCCTACGAGCAGTACTTC. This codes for CASSLGGEAYEQYF.

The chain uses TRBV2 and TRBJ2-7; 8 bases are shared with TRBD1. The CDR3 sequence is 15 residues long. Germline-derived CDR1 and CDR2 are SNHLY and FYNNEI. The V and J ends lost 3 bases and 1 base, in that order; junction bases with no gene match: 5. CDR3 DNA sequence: TGTGCCAGCAGTGAGGACAGGGAGTCTTCCTACGAGCAGTACTTC. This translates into CASSEDRESSYEQYF.

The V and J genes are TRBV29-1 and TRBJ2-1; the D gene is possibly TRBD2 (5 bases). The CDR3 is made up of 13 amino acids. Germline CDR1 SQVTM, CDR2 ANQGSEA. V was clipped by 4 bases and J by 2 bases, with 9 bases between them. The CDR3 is CSVASGTYNEQFF. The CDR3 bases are TGCAGCGTTGCGTCCGGGACCTACAATGAGCAGTTCTTC.

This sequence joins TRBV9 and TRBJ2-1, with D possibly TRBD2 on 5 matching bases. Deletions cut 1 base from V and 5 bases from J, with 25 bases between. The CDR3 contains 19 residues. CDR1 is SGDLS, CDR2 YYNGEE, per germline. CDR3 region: CASSVPEGTRPLTNNEQFF. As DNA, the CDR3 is TGTGCCAGCAGCGTACCAGAGGGAACAAGGCCCCTTACTAACAATGAGCAGTTCTTC.

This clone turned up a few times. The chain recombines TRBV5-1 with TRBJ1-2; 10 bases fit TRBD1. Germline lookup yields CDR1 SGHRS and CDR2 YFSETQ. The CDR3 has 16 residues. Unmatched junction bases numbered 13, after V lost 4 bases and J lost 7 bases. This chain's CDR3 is CASSQNPGQGMSGYTF. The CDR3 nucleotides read TGCGCCAGCAGCCAAAATCCGGGACAGGGGATGAGTGGCTACACCTTC.

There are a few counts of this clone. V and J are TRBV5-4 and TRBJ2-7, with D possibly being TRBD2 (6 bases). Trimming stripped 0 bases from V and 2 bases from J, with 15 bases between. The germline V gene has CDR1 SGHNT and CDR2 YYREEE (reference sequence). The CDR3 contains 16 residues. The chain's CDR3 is CASSLGFGTGAYEQYF. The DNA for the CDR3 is TGTGCCAGCAGCTTGGGATTCGGGACGGGGGCCTACGAGCAGTACTTC.

The CDR3: CASSPGQDQPQHF. The CDR3 DNA follows: TGCGCCAGCAGCCCCGGACAGGATCAGCCCCAGCATTTT. This chain connects TRBV5-1 to TRBJ1-5; 7 positions agree with TRBD1. The junction had 3 bases not matched to a gene; V was cut back by 4 bases and J by 5 bases. CDR1 is SGHRS and CDR2 is YFSETQ in the germline V gene. The length of the CDR3 is 13 residues.

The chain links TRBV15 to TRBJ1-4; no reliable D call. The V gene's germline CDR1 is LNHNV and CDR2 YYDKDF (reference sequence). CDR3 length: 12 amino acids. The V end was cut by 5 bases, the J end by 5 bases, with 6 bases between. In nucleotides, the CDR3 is TGTGCCACCAGCGGCAGGAATGAAAAACTGTTTTTT. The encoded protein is CATSGRNEKLFF.

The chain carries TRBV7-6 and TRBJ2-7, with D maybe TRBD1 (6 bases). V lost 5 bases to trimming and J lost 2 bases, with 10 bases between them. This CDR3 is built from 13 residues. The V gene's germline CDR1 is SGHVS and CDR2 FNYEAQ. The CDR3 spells CASSVDRTYEQYF. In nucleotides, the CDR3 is TGTGCCAGCAGCGTAGACAGGACCTACGAGCAGTACTTC.

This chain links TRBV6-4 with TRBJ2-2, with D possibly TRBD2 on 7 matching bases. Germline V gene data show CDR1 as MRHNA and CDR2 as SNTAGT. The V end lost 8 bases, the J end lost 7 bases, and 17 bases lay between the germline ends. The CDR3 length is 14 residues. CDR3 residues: CASPRGGVHGELFF. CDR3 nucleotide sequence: TGTGCCAGCCCGAGGGGGGGAGTCCACGGGGAGCTGTTTTTT.